These 23 T cell receptor beta chains were sequenced from one sample in a study of CD8+ T cells in alopecia areata. Extracted RNA was reverse transcribed into cDNA, the sequencing template. Sequenced by immunoSEQ multiplex PCR; TCRdb stores in-frame clones only, minus some. Of 180,000 or so clones in the sample, 58% were seen once. Noted treatment: oral pan-JAK inhibitor, 5-10 mg twice daily. Sequenced material: CD4+ T cells sorted from blood, taken at week 24, from a patient treated with tofacitinib. The receptors shown here come from a human donor with alopecia areata.

A few counts support this clone. CDR3 amino acids: CSVSGGVTDTQYF. In DNA form, the CDR3 reads TGCAGCGTCAGCGGGGGAGTCACAGATACGCAGTATTTT. The genes are TRBV29-1 and TRBJ2-3, with 8 bases aligning to TRBD2. Germline loops: CDR1 SQVTM, CDR2 ANQGSEA. The CDR3 has 13 amino acids. V lost 6 bases to trimming and J lost 2 bases; unmatched junction nucleotides: 4.

The chain carries TRBV21-1 and TRBJ2-3; the D segment call TRBD1 is taken from the table without a DNA check. TRBV21-1 is annotated as a pseudogene. This CDR3 is built from 13 residues. In DNA form, the CDR3 reads TGTGCCAGAATAAACAGGGGTCCAGATACGCAGTATTTT. Translation: CARINRGPDTQYF.

There are a few counts of this clone. The rearrangement links TRBV4-2 to TRBJ2-7, with 10 bases identical to TRBD2. V was clipped by 0 bases and J by 6 bases; unmatched bases: 8. Germline values: CDR1 LGHNA, CDR2 YNFKEQ. The CDR3 loop spans 16 amino acids. The CDR3 loop reads CASSQDSKRGGSEQYF. For the CDR3, the DNA is TGTGCCAGCAGCCAAGATTCGAAGCGGGGGGGCTCCGAGCAGTACTTC.

The rearrangement uses TRBV7-2 and TRBJ2-3; TRBD2 matches 12 bases. The junction had 6 bases not matched to a gene; V was cut back by 5 bases and J by 6 bases. Germline-derived CDR1 and CDR2 are SGHTA and FQGNSA. CDR3 length equals 15 residues. CDR3 in amino acids: CASSRTSGTIDTQYF. The CDR3 DNA reads TGTGCCAGCAGCCGGACTAGCGGGACTATCGATACGCAGTATTTT.

This chain uses TRBV27 with TRBJ1-1; TRBD1 might be the D (5 bases). The CDR3 contains 14 residues. CDR1 and CDR2 from the germline V gene are MNHEY and SMNVEV (reference sequence). The V and J ends lost 6 bases and 1 base respectively, with 12 bases between them. DNA of the CDR3: TGTGCCAGCAGGCCAGGACACGCGAACACTGAAGCTTTCTTT. Protein product: CASRPGHANTEAFF.

This clone was observed once. The rearrangement uses TRBV2 and TRBJ2-5; a weak D match, TRBD2 (5 bases). V lost 1 base and J 4 bases, leaving 10 bases between the germline ends. Germline-derived CDR1 and CDR2 are SNHLY and FYNNEI. This CDR3 is 14 amino acids long. This CDR3 is CASSEEAGGETQYF. CDR3 nucleotides: TGTGCCAGCAGTGAAGAGGCAGGAGGAGAGACCCAGTACTTC.

The chain recombines TRBV29-1 with TRBJ1-2; 8 bases match TRBD1. With 3 bases clipped from V and 4 bases from J, the junction kept 7 bases outside the gene matches. The CDR3 loop spans 14 amino acids. Germline V lookup: CDR1 SQVTM, CDR2 ANQGSEA. CDR3 region: CSVESGQGSYGYTF. In DNA, the CDR3 is TGCAGCGTTGAGTCAGGACAGGGTAGCTATGGCTACACCTTC.

The CDR3 here is CASSLEQTGETQYF. For the CDR3, the DNA is TGCGCCAGCAGCTTGGAACAAACGGGGGAGACCCAGTACTTC. The chain joins TRBV5-1 to TRBJ2-5; tentative D call: TRBD2 (5 bases). The CDR3 totals 14 residues. CDR1 SGHRS and CDR2 YFSETQ come from the germline V gene. V was pared by 0 bases and J by 5 bases, with 11 bases between.

The rearrangement joins TRBV27 to TRBJ2-7; 7 bases line up with TRBD1. The CDR3 has 16 residues. V dropped 5 bases and J dropped 2; count of bases not matched to a gene: 12. Germline assignment: CDR1 MNHEY and CDR2 SMNVEV (reference sequence). The CDR3 protein is CASSPTGANSPYEQYF. In DNA, the CDR3 is TGTGCCAGCAGTCCAACAGGGGCGAACTCCCCCTACGAGCAGTACTTC.

This clone was observed a few times. The chain couples TRBV7-9 to TRBJ2-5; TRBD2 agrees at 8 bases. The germline V gene encodes CDR1 SEHNR and CDR2 FQNEAQ (reference sequence). Losses at the gene ends were 5 bases for V and 2 bases for J; bases not matched to a gene: 4. This CDR3 spans 14 amino acids. This CDR3 is CASSRRGGQETQYF. CDR3 sequence (DNA): TGTGCCAGCAGCCGACGGGGGGGACAAGAGACCCAGTACTTC.

The rearrangement links TRBV2 to TRBJ2-5; TRBD1 is a possible D gene (6 bases). There are 13 residues in the CDR3. Germline-derived CDR1 and CDR2 are SNHLY and FYNNEI. V was trimmed by 6 bases and J by 4 bases, leaving 12 bases between them. CDR3 region: CASSTGSRETQYF. As DNA, the CDR3 is TGTGCCAGCAGCACAGGGAGCCGAGAGACCCAGTACTTC.

V gene TRBV4-1 combines with J gene TRBJ1-2; no firm D call. Trimming took 2 bases from V and 6 from J, leaving 10 bases between them. The V gene's germline CDR1 is MGHRA and CDR2 YSYEKL. CDR3 length: 13 amino acids. The CDR3 sequence: CASSQWAEDGYTF. The CDR3 bases are TGCGCCAGCAGCCAATGGGCAGAGGATGGCTACACCTTC.

This chain links TRBV4-1 with TRBJ2-3; D may correspond to TRBD1 or TRBD2 (5 bases each). This CDR3 contains 14 residues. V was cut by 1 base and J by 6 bases, with 11 bases left in between. CDR1 MGHRA and CDR2 YSYEKL come from the germline V gene. In DNA form, the CDR3 reads TGCGCCAGCAGCCAAGGGGGGATCTCCGATACGCAGTATTTT. Translated: CASSQGGISDTQYF.

This clone showed up just once. Its ends do not fully match the called genes, so a read error is possible. The V gene is TRBV2, the J gene TRBJ1-5; TRBD1 agrees at 7 bases. Per the germline V gene, CDR1 is SNHLY and CDR2 is FYNNEI. The CDR3 has 15 residues. As DNA, the CDR3 is TGTGCCGGCAGACCGACAGGGTCCAATATTCAGCCCCAGCATTTT. Residues: CAGRPTGSNIQPQHF.

This clone was counted a few times. The J gene is TRBJ2-5, the V gene TRBV25-1, with D unresolved. V was clipped by 1 base and J by 1 base, with 16 bases between them. Germline CDR1 and CDR2: MGHDK and SYGVNS. The CDR3 covers 17 residues. CDR3 in DNA: TGTGCCAGCAGTGAATTCGGTCAGCGACCAAGCCAAGAGACCCAGTACTTC. The encoded protein is CASSEFGQRPSQETQYF.

The chain uses TRBV4-3 and TRBJ1-2; D not resolved. This CDR3 comprises 13 residues. Germline V lookup: CDR1 LGHNA, CDR2 YSLEER. Trimming cost V 0 bases and J 8 bases, with 10 bases left between them. The CDR3 DNA follows: TGCGCCAGCAGCCAAGATCAGTATCGAGGCTACACCTTC. It yields the protein CASSQDQYRGYTF.

This clone appeared once. The genes are TRBV30 and TRBJ1-1, with D possibly matching TRBD1 (6 bases). This CDR3 contains 13 residues. Germline V gene data show CDR1 as GTSNPN and CDR2 as SVGIG (reference sequence). Trimming removed 2 bases from V and 4 bases from J, with 11 bases in between. CDR3 loop: CAWSSTGFTEAFF. Written as DNA, the CDR3 is TGTGCCTGGAGTTCAACAGGGTTCACTGAAGCTTTCTTT.

This clone was observed a few times. V is TRBV10-3 and J is TRBJ2-3; D not certain. Germline loops: CDR1 ENHRY, CDR2 SYGVKD. The germline V and J ends were trimmed by 4 bases and 1 base, with 3 bases remaining between them. The CDR3 runs to 12 residues. The CDR3 loop is CAISGRTDTQYF. The CDR3 region has the DNA TGTGCCATCAGTGGGCGCACAGATACGCAGTATTTT.

The V call is TRBV6-6, the J call TRBJ1-1; no clear D gene. Between the trimmed V and J ends, which lost 6 bases and 0 bases, there was a span of 5 bases. CDR1 MNHNY and CDR2 SVGAGI come from the germline V gene (reference sequence). The CDR3 runs 12 residues. The CDR3 coding sequence is TGTGCCAGCAGGACACTGAACACTGAAGCTTTCTTT. Amino acid sequence: CASRTLNTEAFF.

The rearrangement joins TRBV7-6 to TRBJ1-6; TRBD1 aligns across 10 bases. This CDR3 has 16 amino acids. V gave up 1 base and J gave up 9 bases; unmatched junction bases: 6. Germline V gene sequence: CDR1 SGHVS, CDR2 FNYEAQ. The CDR3 sequence is CASSLVGTGATSPLHF. In DNA, the CDR3 is TGTGCCAGCAGCTTAGTGGGGACAGGGGCGACTTCACCCCTCCACTTT.

The sample holds a few counts of this clone. The rearrangement joins TRBV11-2 to TRBJ1-2; 7 bases are a match to TRBD1. With 0 bases clipped from V and 4 bases from J, the junction kept 2 bases outside the gene matches. CDR1 and CDR2 (germline): SGHAT, FQNNGV. The CDR3 loop spans 14 amino acids. The CDR3 region has the DNA TGTGCCAGCAGCTTAGAACCAGGGGGCTATGGCTACACCTTC. This encodes CASSLEPGGYGYTF.

This chain links TRBV30 with TRBJ2-1; a weak D match, TRBD2 (6 bases). The CDR3 sequence is 14 residues long. V dropped 3 bases and J dropped 9 bases, with 18 bases sitting between them. The germline gives CDR1 GTSNPN, CDR2 SVGIG (reference sequence). CDR3 DNA: TGTGCCTGGAGCCCCGGGACTCCACACACTGAGCAGTTCTTC. Its translation: CAWSPGTPHTEQFF.

This clone was seen a single time. This chain connects TRBV5-4 to TRBJ2-2; no firm D call. Trimming cost V 3 bases and J 5 bases, with 8 bases left between them. The CDR3 loop spans 13 amino acids. CDR1 and CDR2 (germline): SGHNT, YYREEE (reference sequence). The CDR3 loop is CASSYTTTGELFF. The CDR3, as DNA: TGTGCCAGCAGCTACACTACAACCGGGGAGCTGTTTTTT.